Listed below are T cell receptor beta chains from one sample, sequenced in a study of T cell repertoires in cytomegalovirus infection. Their specific antigens are unknown. TCRdb used MiXCR to reprocess the reads, holding one entry per CDR3 protein. The sample has fewer than 350,000 distinct CDR3 sequences; about 29% are singletons. This specimen was cultured PBMCs, taken from culture after CMV antigen stimulation. Receptors originate from a human donor in good health (CMV status not recorded). Some clones in this sample may be carry-over from other donors' samples. CDR3s include the opening cysteine and the closing phenylalanine or tryptophan. Each record gives: V gene, D gene, clone size, J gene, CDR3 protein, CDR3 DNA. D genes are given only for firm matches. Size values are once, few and many counts, or a class for expanded clones, and some rows have none.

>TRBV5-1|-|few|TRBJ2-2
CASSLEAGSVGELFF
TGCGCCAGCAGCTTGGAGGCAGGGTCGGTCGGGGAGCTGTTTTTT
>TRBV10-3|-|-|TRBJ1-2
CAISEQDSGYGYTF
TGTGCCATCAGTGAACAGGACTCAGGCTATGGCTACACCTTC
>TRBV10-3|TRBD1|-|TRBJ1-6
CAIRTGAWNSPLHF
TGTGCCATCAGGACAGGGGCCTGGAATTCACCCCTCCACTTT
>TRBV7-3|-|few|TRBJ1-1
CASTRELNTEAFF
TGTGCCAGCACCCGGGAGCTGAACACTGAAGCTTTCTTT
>TRBV12-3/TRBV12-4|TRBD1|-|TRBJ1-5
CASSFRQGENQPQHF
TGTGCCAGCAGTTTTAGGCAGGGGGAAAATCAGCCCCAGCATTTT
>TRBV19|-|many|TRBJ1-5
CASGRFNQPQHF
TGTGCCAGTGGCAGGTTCAATCAGCCCCAGCATTTT
>TRBV7-9|-|few|TRBJ2-7
CASSLGTRGNEQYF
TGTGCCAGCAGCTTAGGGACCAGAGGGAACGAGCAGTACTTC
>TRBV7-6|-|many|TRBJ2-7
CASSPDPRGYEQYF
TGTGCCAGCAGCCCGGACCCGAGGGGCTACGAGCAGTACTTC
>TRBV11-1|-|few|TRBJ2-5
CASSLLRGETQYF
TGTGCCAGCAGCTTATTACGGGGAGAGACCCAGTACTTC
>TRBV7-9|-|-|TRBJ2-1
CASSPPNNEQFF
TGTGCCAGCAGCCCACCAAACAATGAGCAGTTCTTC
>TRBV12-3/TRBV12-4|TRBD1|-|TRBJ1-1
CASTLQGAEAFF
TGTGCCAGCACCCTTCAGGGGGCTGAAGCTTTCTTT
>TRBV7-5|-|-|TRBJ2-3
CISVPEARDTQYF
-
>TRBV27|-|-|TRBJ1-1
CASSQPGLLGTEAFF
TGTGCCAGCAGTCAACCAGGGCTGTTGGGCACTGAAGCTTTCTTT
>TRBV27|TRBD2|-|TRBJ2-2
CASQPLSGRNGELFF
TGTGCCAGCCAACCATTGAGCGGGAGAAACGGGGAGCTGTTTTTT
>TRBV25-1|TRBD1|-|TRBJ2-7
CASKTGGGEQYF
TGTGCCAGCAAGACAGGGGGCGGCGAGCAGTACTTC
>TRBV11-2|-|-|TRBJ1-4
CASSLISNEKLFF
TGTGCCAGCAGCTTAATTTCGAACGAAAAACTGTTTTTT
>TRBV29-1|TRBD2|few|TRBJ2-7
CSVELSGGGIYEQYF
TGCAGCGTTGAATTGTCGGGAGGGGGAATCTACGAGCAGTACTTC
>TRBV5-1|TRBD1|many|TRBJ1-1
CASSSTGGSEAFF
TGCGCCAGCAGCTCTACAGGGGGCTCTGAAGCTTTCTTT
>TRBV6-6|-|-|TRBJ2-3
CASSYALGGDTQYF
TGTGCCAGCAGTTACGCGTTGGGTGGGGATACGCAGTATTTT
>TRBV12-3/TRBV12-4|-|-|TRBJ2-7
CASSSGPSSYEQYF
TGTGCCAGCAGCTCCGGGCCCAGCTCCTACGAGCAGTACTTC
>TRBV12-3/TRBV12-4|TRBD1|-|TRBJ2-1
CASSLRDRGYSEQFF
TGTGCCAGCAGTCTCCGGGACAGGGGGTACAGTGAGCAGTTCTTC
>TRBV4-1|-|few|TRBJ2-3
CASSQRSGQAAQYF
TGCGCCAGCAGCCAAAGATCAGGGCAAGCCGCGCAGTATTTT
>TRBV24-1|-|-|TRBJ2-3
CATSSSRDTQYF
TGTGCCACCAGTTCAAGCAGAGATACGCAGTATTTT
>TRBV19|-|-|TRBJ1-1
CASSIVGRGTEAFF
TGTGCCAGTAGTATAGTCGGAAGGGGCACTGAAGCTTTCTTT
>TRBV19|-|-|TRBJ2-5
CASSQGGRETQYF
TGTGCCAGTAGTCAAGGGGGAAGGGAGACCCAGTACTTC
>TRBV7-2|-|few|TRBJ1-1
CASSWAGVADTEAFF
TGTGCCAGCAGCTGGGCAGGGGTGGCGGACACTGAAGCTTTCTTT
>TRBV6-1|TRBD1|-|TRBJ1-5
CASSGTGTGPNQPQHF
TGTGCCAGCAGTGGGACCGGGACAGGGCCCAATCAGCCCCAGCATTTT
>TRBV20-1|-|-|TRBJ1-2
CSARGDYGYTF
TGCAGTGCTCGGGGTGACTATGGCTACACCTTC
>TRBV7-2|TRBD2|few|TRBJ2-7
CASREGTRIEQYF
TGTGCCAGCAGGGAGGGGACTAGAATCGAGCAGTACTTC
>TRBV29-1|-|-|TRBJ2-3
CSGRSIYADTQYF
TGCAGCGGGCGGTCTATCTACGCAGATACGCAGTATTTT
>TRBV12-3/TRBV12-4|-|-|TRBJ1-5
CASSLWEQNQPQHF
TGTGCCAGCAGTTTATGGGAGCAAAATCAGCCCCAGCATTTT
>TRBV2|TRBD1|-|TRBJ1-6
CASSARTGVDSPLHF
TGTGCCAGCAGTGCGAGGACAGGGGTGGATTCACCCCTCCACTTT
>TRBV27|TRBD1|few|TRBJ1-6
CASSFTGQGRASSYNSPLHF
TGTGCCAGCAGTTTTACCGGACAGGGTAGGGCGAGCTCCTATAATTCACCCCTCCACTTT
>TRBV7-8|TRBD2|many|TRBJ2-1
CASSSRGGSYNEQFF
TGTGCCAGCAGCTCGCGGGGGGGGTCCTACAATGAGCAGTTCTTC
>TRBV28|TRBD1|-|TRBJ1-5
CASSPPTGGGQPQHF
TGTGCCAGCAGTCCCCCGACAGGGGGTGGACAGCCCCAGCATTTT
>TRBV11-2|TRBD1|-|TRBJ1-2
CASSLWGQDNYGYTF
TGTGCCAGCAGCTTATGGGGACAGGATAACTATGGCTACACCTTC
>TRBV9|TRBD2|few|TRBJ2-1
CASSVPGGLWDNEQFF
TGTGCCAGCAGCGTACCGGGGGGGCTTTGGGACAATGAGCAGTTCTTC
>TRBV7-9|-|-|TRBJ1-2
CASSPDGYGYTF
TGTGCCAGCAGCCCCGACGGCTATGGCTACACCTTC
>TRBV20-1|TRBD2|many|TRBJ2-7
CSARDLRGDEQYF
TGCAGTGCTCGGGACCTCCGGGGGGACGAGCAGTACTTC
>TRBV7-6|-|few|TRBJ2-7
CASSLALGSGVTSSYEQYF
TGTGCCAGCAGCTTAGCGCTCGGTTCAGGCGTTACTTCCTCCTACGAGCAGTACTTC
>TRBV18|-|-|TRBJ1-5
CASSPPGQNSNQPQHF
TGTGCCAGCTCACCGCCCGGTCAGAATAGCAATCAGCCCCAGCATTTT
>TRBV10-3|TRBD2|few|TRBJ2-4
CAISPGLAGGAKNIQYF
TGTGCCATCAGTCCGGGACTAGCGGGGGGCGCAAAAAACATTCAGTACTTC
>TRBV12-3/TRBV12-4|-|few|TRBJ2-1
CASRGGPYNEQFF
TGTGCCAGTAGGGGGGGGCCTTACAATGAGCAGTTCTTC
>TRBV5-6|-|-|TRBJ2-5
CASSLEWIQETQYF
TGTGCCAGCAGCTTGGAATGGATCCAAGAGACCCAGTACTTC
>TRBV19|TRBD2|-|TRBJ2-1
CASSKKGLAGKVGEQFF
TGTGCCAGTAGTAAGAAAGGACTAGCGGGAAAGGTGGGTGAGCAGTTCTTC
>TRBV7-2|-|many|TRBJ1-5
CASSLEASSQPQHF
TGTGCCAGCAGCTTAGAGGCGAGTTCGCAGCCCCAGCATTTT
>TRBV10-3|TRBD2|-|TRBJ2-7
CAIRAGSGYEQYF
TGTGCCATCAGAGCGGGGTCGGGGTACGAGCAGTACTTC
>TRBV10-3|TRBD1|few|TRBJ1-6
CAISTDRVSYNSPLHF
TGTGCCATATCTACGGACAGGGTTTCCTATAATTCACCCCTCCACTTT
>TRBV7-8|TRBD1|few|TRBJ2-2
CASSLVVQGATGELFF
TGTGCCAGCAGCTTAGTCGTGCAGGGGGCGACCGGGGAGCTGTTTTTT
>TRBV5-1|-|few|TRBJ1-3
CASSSDPDSGNTIYF
TGCGCCAGCAGCTCCGACCCCGACTCTGGAAACACCATATATTTT
>TRBV12-3/TRBV12-4|TRBD2|many|TRBJ2-5
CASSLKGPSGGHQYF
TGTGCCAGCAGTTTAAAGGGGCCTAGCGGGGGACATCAGTACTTC
>TRBV15|TRBD2|once|TRBJ2-1
CATSPRSGGIDEQFF
TGTGCCACCAGCCCAAGGAGCGGGGGGATTGATGAGCAGTTCTTC
>TRBV6-8|-|-|TRBJ1-5
CASSYLDYNQPQHF
TGTGCCAGCAGTTACCTCGACTATAATCAGCCCCAGCATTTT
>TRBV7-9|-|-|TRBJ1-1
CASSFSEMNTEAFF
TGTGCCAGCAGCTTTTCCGAAATGAACACTGAAGCTTTCTTT
>TRBV7-2|TRBD2|many|TRBJ2-7
CASSLTTSGVSYEQYF
TGTGCCAGCAGCTTAACGACTAGCGGGGTCTCCTACGAGCAGTACTTC
>TRBV7-3|TRBD1|-|TRBJ2-7
CASSYTGGHEQYF
TGTGCCAGCAGCTACACAGGGGGCCACGAGCAGTACTTC